These 30 T cell receptor beta chains came from one sample sequenced in a study of cytomegalovirus exposure and HLA in healthy donors. The PCR was carried out with 60 Vbeta primers and 13 Jbeta primers. Profiled with immunoSEQ multiplex PCR; TCRdb holds only in-frame clones, not every one. The repertoire holds fewer than 200,000 clones, with approximately 71% as singletons. Sequencing was done on a sample of PBMCs. These receptors all stem from a girl between 5 and 17 years old in good health and CMV-seronegative.

This clone has more than one count but fewer than ten. The chain has TRBV4-2 and TRBJ1-5; no firm D call. V dropped 0 bases and J dropped 7 bases, with 7 bases sitting between them. Germline CDR1 and CDR2: LGHNA and YNFKEQ. CDR3 length: 13 amino acids. The CDR3 sequence is CASSQDVGQPQHF. The CDR3 coding sequence is TGTGCCAGCAGCCAAGATGTGGGCCAGCCCCAGCATTTT.

This clone was seen a handful of times. V is TRBV7-3 and J is TRBJ2-3; no definite D call. The germline gives CDR1 SGHTA, CDR2 FQGTGA. Between the trimmed V and J ends, which lost 1 base and 3 bases, there was a span of 11 bases. CDR3 length: 15 residues. In DNA form, the CDR3 reads TGTGCCAGCAGCTTAAGTCCCTATGATACAGATACGCAGTATTTT. Translated: CASSLSPYDTDTQYF.

The V gene is TRBV9, the J gene TRBJ2-7; 7 positions agree with TRBD2. V dropped 3 bases and J dropped 4; count of bases not matched to a gene: 4. The length of the CDR3 is 13 residues. Looked up from germline, CDR1 is SGDLS and CDR2 is YYNGEE. CDR3 sequence: CASSESSGYEQYF. CDR3 DNA sequence: TGTGCCAGCAGCGAGTCTAGCGGTTACGAGCAGTACTTC.

The chain uses TRBV29-1 and TRBJ2-5, with D perhaps TRBD2 (5 bases). This CDR3 comprises 13 residues. Germline V gene lookup returns CDR1 SQVTM and CDR2 ANQGSEA. V lost 4 bases and J 5 bases, leaving 14 bases between the germline ends. CDR3 in DNA: TGCAGCGTTGGTAGGCGGGTCGGGGAGACCCAGTACTTC. Translating gives CSVGRRVGETQYF.

The chain joins TRBV5-6 to TRBJ1-1; D might be TRBD1 (5 bases). This CDR3 comprises 12 residues. Per germline, CDR1 SGHDT and CDR2 YYEEEE. V lost 6 bases to trimming and J lost 11 bases, with 17 bases between them. CDR3 coding DNA: TGTGCCAGCAACCCTGCAGGGCGGAATGCTTTCTTT. This gives the protein CASNPAGRNAFF.

The chain carries TRBV27 and TRBJ2-6, with D tentatively TRBD1 (6 bases). The CDR3 runs to 17 residues. V dropped 5 bases and J dropped 0 bases, with 14 bases sitting between them. Germline CDR1 reads MNHEY; CDR2 reads SMNVEV (reference sequence). The CDR3 sequence is CASSPQQGISGANVLTF. For the CDR3, the DNA is TGTGCCAGCAGTCCCCAACAGGGAATCTCTGGGGCCAACGTCCTGACTTTC.

The sample holds a few counts of this clone. The chain links TRBV27 to TRBJ1-5, with 7 bases fitting TRBD1. The length of the CDR3 is 18 residues. Looked up from germline, CDR1 is MNHEY and CDR2 is SMNVEV (reference sequence). Trimming at V came to 2 bases and at J to 3 bases, leaving 13 bases not matched to a gene. CDR3 sequence reads: CASSLRQPGQRFNQPQHF. Written as DNA, the CDR3 is TGTGCCAGCAGTTTAAGACAACCGGGACAGCGATTCAATCAGCCCCAGCATTTT.

This clone has just a few counts. This rearrangement joins TRBV5-6 to TRBJ2-3; tentatively, D is TRBD1 (6 bases). V lost 4 bases and J 0 bases, leaving 21 bases between the germline ends. The germline V gene encodes CDR1 SGHDT and CDR2 YYEEEE. The CDR3 length is 18 residues. The CDR3 sequence is CASSPPPDSPSSTDTQYF. In nucleotides, the CDR3 is TGTGCCAGCAGCCCTCCCCCGGACAGTCCCTCGAGCACAGATACGCAGTATTTT.

The J gene is TRBJ2-1, the V gene TRBV9; 8 nucleotides line up with TRBD2. This CDR3 has 16 residues. Per the germline V gene, CDR1 is SGDLS and CDR2 is YYNGEE. The ends lost 2 bases at V and 7 bases at J; junction bases unmatched: 11. The CDR3 bases are TGTGCCAGCAGCGTGGGACTAGAAACCTACACGAATGAGCAGTTCTTC. Amino acids: CASSVGLETYTNEQFF.

This clone was counted a single time. The chain joins TRBV7-2 to TRBJ1-1; TRBD1 agrees at 7 bases. The V gene's germline CDR1 is SGHTA and CDR2 FQGNSA. The CDR3 has 13 amino acids. Trimming cost V 3 bases and J 4 bases; bases outside gene matches: 2. The chain's CDR3 is CASSFQGGTEAFF. CDR3 nucleotide sequence: TGTGCCAGCAGCTTCCAGGGGGGCACTGAAGCTTTCTTT.

V gene TRBV5-6 combines with J gene TRBJ1-4; the match to TRBD1 covers 7 bases. The length of the CDR3 is 12 residues. Trimming at V came to 4 bases and at J to 14 bases, leaving 8 bases not matched to a gene. CDR1 is SGHDT and CDR2 is YYEEEE in the germline V gene. CDR3 protein: CASSANPGQLFF. The CDR3 coding sequence is TGTGCCAGCAGCGCAAACCCGGGACAGCTGTTTTTT. The whole variable domain, remainder taken from reference TRBV5-6 and TRBJ1-4, is DAGVTQSPTHLIKTRGQQVTLRCSPKSGHDTVSWYQQALGQGPQFIFQYYEEEERQRGNFPDRFSGHQFPNYSSELNVNALLLGDSALYLCASSANPGQLFFGSGTQLSVL.

This chain links TRBV10-3 with TRBJ2-7; 9 nucleotides match TRBD1. CDR1 and CDR2 (germline): ENHRY, SYGVKD. The CDR3 contains 13 residues. The junction had 4 bases not matched to a gene; V was cut back by 4 bases and J by 6 bases. In DNA form, the CDR3 reads TGTGCCATCAGTGGGACAGGGGAAGGCGAGCAGTACTTC. Translating gives CAISGTGEGEQYF.

The V gene is TRBV7-9, the J gene TRBJ2-1; D is undetermined. Germline V gene data show CDR1 as SEHNR and CDR2 as FQNEAQ (reference sequence). V shed 8 bases and J shed 0 bases, with 8 bases lying between them. There are 13 residues in the CDR3. The CDR3 DNA reads TGTGCCAGCGAGGTCAGCTCCTACAATGAGCAGTTCTTC. This sequence encodes CASEVSSYNEQFF.

The CDR3 DNA reads TGTGCCAGCAGCTTGGCTCAGTCAACCGGGGAGCTGTTTTTT. Protein product: CASSLAQSTGELFF. This rearrangement joins TRBV5-4 to TRBJ2-2; no reliable D call. The CDR3 sequence is 14 residues long. Germline CDR1 and CDR2: SGHNT and YYREEE (reference sequence). The V end lost 0 bases, the J end lost 5 bases, and 8 bases lay between the germline ends.

The genes are TRBV7-9 and TRBJ1-6; 9 bases are shared with TRBD1. J was trimmed by 7 bases and V by 6 bases; bases with no gene match: 7. The CDR3 contains 15 residues. Germline CDR1 SEHNR, CDR2 FQNEAQ (reference sequence). The CDR3 nucleotides read TGTGCCAGCAGTTCGACCGACAGGGGGAATTCACCCCTCCACTTT. Its protein product is CASSSTDRGNSPLHF.

The V gene is TRBV2, the J gene TRBJ1-3, with D hard to call. CDR3 length equals 17 residues. Germline loops: CDR1 SNHLY, CDR2 FYNNEI. The V and J ends lost 5 bases and 0 bases respectively, with 17 bases between them. The CDR3: CASSRLSGMSSGNTIYF. Here the CDR3 DNA reads TGTGCCAGCAGTCGCCTATCGGGAATGAGCTCTGGAAACACCATATATTTT.

V usage is TRBV5-8 and J usage is TRBJ2-2; the D gene is possibly TRBD1 (5 bases). Germline CDR1 and CDR2: SGHTS and YDEGEE. Trimming shortened V by 7 bases and J by 1 base, and 14 bases separated the two germline ends. CDR3 length equals 15 residues. Here the CDR3 reads CASRRTGQNTGELFF. The CDR3 DNA sequence: TGTGCCAGCCGCCGAACAGGTCAGAACACCGGGGAGCTGTTTTTT.

This chain uses TRBV10-2 with TRBJ2-7; D possibly corresponds to TRBD2 (6 bases). The CDR3 length is 14 residues. Germline V gene sequence: CDR1 WSHSY, CDR2 SAAADI. The germline V and J ends were trimmed by 2 bases and 6 bases, with 14 bases remaining between them. CDR3 protein: CASSENLGGTEQYF. CDR3 sequence (DNA): TGCGCCAGCAGTGAGAATCTCGGAGGGACCGAGCAGTACTTC.

This clone was found once. The chain couples TRBV9 to TRBJ1-6, with D perhaps TRBD1 (5 bases). CDR1 is SGDLS and CDR2 is YYNGEE in the germline V gene. The CDR3 is made up of 13 amino acids. The V end lost 4 bases, the J end lost 9 bases, and 11 bases lay between the germline ends. The CDR3: CASSFAGTSPLHF. The CDR3 DNA reads as TGTGCCAGCAGCTTCGCGGGGACTTCACCCCTCCACTTT.

This clone has more than one count but fewer than ten. The rearrangement links TRBV6-5 to TRBJ2-1; 11 bases align to TRBD2. The germline V gene has CDR1 MNHEY and CDR2 SVGAGI. Losses at the gene ends were 9 bases for V and 8 bases for J; bases not matched to a gene: 6. The CDR3 is 13 amino acids. The CDR3 DNA reads TGTGCCAGTATCCCTAGCGGGGGGCATGAGCAGTTCTTC. The encoded protein is CASIPSGGHEQFF.

The chain uses TRBV23-1 and TRBJ1-2; D gene ambiguous. TRBV23-1 is filed as an ORF, its function uncertain. This CDR3 has 15 residues. V was clipped by 8 bases and J by 0 bases, with 16 bases between them. CDR3 protein: CASDPFSRTNYGYTF. The CDR3 region has the DNA TGCGCCAGCGACCCCTTCAGCAGGACTAACTATGGCTACACCTTC.

The CDR3 DNA reads as TGTGCCAGCAGGGGGCGGCGTGAAAAACTGTTTTTT. Translating it yields CASRGRREKLFF. The chain carries TRBV27 and TRBJ1-4, with a tentative D call TRBD1 (5 bases). The CDR3 is 12 residues long. Trimming pared 6 bases from V and 7 bases from J, leaving 9 bases between. Germline V gives CDR1 MNHEY, CDR2 SMNVEV (reference sequence). Complete variable domain (other parts from reference TRBV27 and TRBJ1-4): EAQVTQNPRYLITVTGKKLTVTCSQNMNHEYMSWYRQDPGLGLRQIYYSMNVEVTDKGDVPEGYKVSRKEKRNFPLILESPSPNQTSLYFCASRGRREKLFFGSGTQLSVL.

The chain links TRBV29-1 to TRBJ2-7; the match to TRBD1 covers 10 bases. CDR3 size: 15 residues. Per the germline V gene, CDR1 is SQVTM and CDR2 is ANQGSEA. V shed 3 bases and J 2 bases; nucleotides not matched to a gene: 7. The CDR3 protein is CSVDTSGTGAYEQYF. The CDR3, as DNA: TGCAGCGTTGATACCTCCGGGACAGGGGCCTACGAGCAGTACTTC.

The rearrangement joins TRBV9 to TRBJ1-2; a weak D match, TRBD1 (6 bases). V lost 0 bases and J lost 1, with 16 bases in between. The CDR3 spans 17 residues. The germline gives CDR1 SGDLS, CDR2 YYNGEE. In DNA, the CDR3 is TGTGCCAGCAGCGTAGGACCTCGGGGGGCCCTTAACTATGGCTACACCTTC. Encoded protein: CASSVGPRGALNYGYTF.

This clone was found once. This chain joins TRBV19 and TRBJ1-1, with TRBD1 matching over 11 bases. The junction had 4 bases not matched to a gene; V was cut back by 4 bases and J by 6 bases. Germline loops: CDR1 LNHDA, CDR2 SQIVND (reference sequence). This CDR3 comprises 14 residues. CDR3 in DNA: TGTGCCAGTAGTAGGACAGGGGGCAAGGCTGAAGCTTTCTTT. Translating it yields CASSRTGGKAEAFF.

The chain combines TRBV19 with TRBJ2-1, with D maybe TRBD1 (6 bases). The V gene's germline CDR1 is LNHDA and CDR2 SQIVND (reference sequence). Trimming took 3 bases from V and 0 from J, leaving 9 bases between them. There are 15 residues in the CDR3. The CDR3 spells CASSMDRSSYNEQFF. The DNA for the CDR3 is TGTGCCAGTAGTATGGACAGAAGCTCCTACAATGAGCAGTTCTTC.

V usage is TRBV28 and J usage is TRBJ1-5; the D gene is possibly TRBD1 (6 bases). The length of the CDR3 is 17 residues. V was pared by 4 bases and J by 0 bases, with 16 bases between. In germline, CDR1 is MDHEN, CDR2 SYDVKM. CDR3 region: CASSYAGPGVSNQPQHF. In DNA form, the CDR3 reads TGTGCCAGCAGTTATGCAGGTCCAGGGGTTAGCAATCAGCCCCAGCATTTT.

The rearrangement joins TRBV30 to TRBJ2-1; the match to TRBD2 covers 9 bases. CDR1 is GTSNPN and CDR2 is SVGIG in the germline V gene (reference sequence). V dropped 0 bases and J dropped 9; count of bases not matched to a gene: 6. The CDR3 consists of 14 residues. The CDR3 coding sequence is TGTGCCTGGAGTGTAGCGGGGGGCCCGGGTGAGCAGTTCTTC. Protein product: CAWSVAGGPGEQFF.

The gene calls are TRBV28 and TRBJ2-7; D possibly corresponds to TRBD2 (6 bases). The CDR3 totals 14 residues. Germline loops: CDR1 MDHEN, CDR2 SYDVKM. V was cut by 2 bases and J by 2 bases, with 10 bases left in between. The CDR3 sequence: CASSLGGGTYEQYF. The CDR3 nucleotides are TGTGCCAGCAGTTTAGGGGGAGGAACCTACGAGCAGTACTTC. The variable domain in full, completed from reference TRBV28 and TRBJ2-7, reads DVKVTQSSRYLVKRTGEKVFLECVQDMDHENMFWYRQDPGLGLRLIYFSYDVKMKEKGDIPEGYSVSREKKERFSLILESASTNQTSMYLCASSLGGGTYEQYFGPGTRLTVT.

The V and J genes are TRBV5-8 and TRBJ1-5, with a possible D match to TRBD1 (5 bases). Between the trimmed V and J ends, which lost 0 bases and 2 bases, there was a span of 9 bases. The CDR3 runs 15 residues. Per germline, CDR1 SGHTS and CDR2 YDEGEE. DNA of the CDR3: TGTGCCAGCAGCTTGGCCTTCAGGGGCAATCAGCCCCAGCATTTT. This translates into CASSLAFRGNQPQHF.